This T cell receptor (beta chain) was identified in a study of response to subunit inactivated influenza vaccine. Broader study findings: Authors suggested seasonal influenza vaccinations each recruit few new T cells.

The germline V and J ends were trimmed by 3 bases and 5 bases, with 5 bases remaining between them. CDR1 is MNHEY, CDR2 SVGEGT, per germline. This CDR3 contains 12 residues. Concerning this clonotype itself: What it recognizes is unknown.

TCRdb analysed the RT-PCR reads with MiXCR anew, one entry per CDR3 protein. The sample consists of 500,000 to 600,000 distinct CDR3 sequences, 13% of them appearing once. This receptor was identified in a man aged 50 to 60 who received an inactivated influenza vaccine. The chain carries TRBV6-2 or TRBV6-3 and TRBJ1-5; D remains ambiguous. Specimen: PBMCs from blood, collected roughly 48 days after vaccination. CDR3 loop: CASSYWHQPQHF. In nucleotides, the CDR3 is TGTGCCAGCAGTTATTGGCATCAGCCCCAGCATTTT.